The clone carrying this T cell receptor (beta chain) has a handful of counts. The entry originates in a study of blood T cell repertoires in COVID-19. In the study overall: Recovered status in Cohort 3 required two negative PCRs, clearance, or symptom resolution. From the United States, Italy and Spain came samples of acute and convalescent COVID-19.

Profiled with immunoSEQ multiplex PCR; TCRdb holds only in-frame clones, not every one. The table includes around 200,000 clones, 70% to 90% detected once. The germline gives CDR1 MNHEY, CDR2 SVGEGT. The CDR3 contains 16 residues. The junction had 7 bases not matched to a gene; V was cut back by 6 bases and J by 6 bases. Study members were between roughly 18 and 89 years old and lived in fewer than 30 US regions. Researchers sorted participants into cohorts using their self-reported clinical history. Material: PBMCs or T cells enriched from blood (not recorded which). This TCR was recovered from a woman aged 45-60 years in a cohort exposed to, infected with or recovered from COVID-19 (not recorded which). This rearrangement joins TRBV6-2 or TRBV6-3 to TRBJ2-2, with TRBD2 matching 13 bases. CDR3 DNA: TGTGCCAGCAGCCGTACTAGCGGGGGGGCAGCCGGGGAGCTGTTTTTT. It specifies CASSRTSGGAAGELFF.